Only a few counts were recorded for the clone carrying this T cell receptor beta chain. Other DNA sequences within the sample encode an identical CDR3. From CD4+ cells came CD45RA+ naive and CD45RA-negative memory subsets. The assay was immunoSEQ multiplex PCR, and TCRdb's table has in-frame clones only and misses some. The sample yields about 2.4 million clones, 93% seen once. V was cut by 5 bases and J by 4 bases, with 11 bases left in between. The CDR3 spans 14 residues. The V gene's germline CDR1 is MNHEY and CDR2 SMNVEV (reference sequence). This record comes from a study of shared clonotypes between healthy human individuals.

What was sequenced was naive CD4+ T cells from PBMCs. Subset noted: CD45RA+ positively selected. V gene TRBV27 combines with J gene TRBJ2-2; maybe TRBD1 (6 bases). The receptor comes from a man aged 18 to 30 in good health. Some clones in this sample may be carry-over from other donors' samples. CDR3 DNA sequence: TGTGCCAGCAGTCCGGACAGACCCACCGGGGAGCTGTTTTTT. Translated, it gives CASSPDRPTGELFF.